Listed below are T cell receptor beta chains from one sample, sequenced in a study of CD8 T cells in ankylosing spondylitis. TCRdb redid the calling of the 5' RACE reads with MiXCR, one entry per CDR3 protein. The sample comprises about 52,000 distinct CDR3 sequences, 7.4% of which are singletons, and about 8.9% rests with the top ten. The sequencing sample was made of blood, either unsorted or a sorted T cell fraction (not recorded which). The receptors stem from a female donor with ankylosing spondylitis or in good health (not recorded which). The CDR3 runs from the conserved cysteine through the conserved F or W. The order of the fields is V gene, J gene, D gene, clone size, CDR3 protein, CDR3 DNA. D genes are given only for firm matches. Size is stated for part of the rows, as once, few or many counts, or as a class when the clone is expanded.

v_call: TRBV28; j_call: TRBJ1-5; d_call: -; clone_size: many; cdr3_aa: CASSTLWGPRHSNQPQHF; cdr3_nt: TGTGCCAGCAGTACGTTGTGGGGACCCAGACATAGCAATCAGCCCCAGCATTTT
v_call: TRBV6-2/TRBV6-3; j_call: TRBJ1-2; d_call: TRBD1; clone_size: many; cdr3_aa: CASSSASPGGNYGYTF; cdr3_nt: TGTGCCAGCAGTTCAGCATCACCAGGGGGAAACTATGGCTACACCTTC
v_call: TRBV7-2; j_call: TRBJ1-1; d_call: -; clone_size: few; cdr3_aa: CASSSYGSNTEAFF; cdr3_nt: TGTGCCAGCAGCTCGTACGGGTCGAACACTGAAGCTTTCTTT
v_call: TRBV7-9; j_call: TRBJ1-1; d_call: TRBD1; clone_size: few; cdr3_aa: CASSFNRGRRTEAFF; cdr3_nt: TGTGCCAGCAGTTTCAACAGGGGGAGGAGGACTGAAGCTTTCTTT
v_call: TRBV4-3; j_call: TRBJ1-6; d_call: -; clone_size: -; cdr3_aa: CASSQAGYSPLHF; cdr3_nt: TGCGCCAGCAGCCAGGCGGGCTACTCACCCCTCCACTTT
v_call: TRBV20-1; j_call: TRBJ1-5; d_call: TRBD1; clone_size: many; cdr3_aa: CSARDRGPNQPQHF; cdr3_nt: TGCAGTGCTAGAGATAGGGGGCCTAATCAGCCCCAGCATTTT
v_call: TRBV18; j_call: TRBJ1-1; d_call: -; clone_size: many; cdr3_aa: CASSPDIMNTEAFF; cdr3_nt: TGTGCCAGCTCACCCGATATCATGAACACTGAAGCTTTCTTT
v_call: TRBV3-1; j_call: TRBJ1-6; d_call: -; clone_size: many; cdr3_aa: CASSQAWERNGDSPLHF; cdr3_nt: TGTGCCAGCAGCCAAGCCTGGGAACGAAATGGGGATTCACCCCTCCACTTT
v_call: TRBV12-3/TRBV12-4; j_call: TRBJ2-3; d_call: -; clone_size: many; cdr3_aa: CASSAGTDTQYF; cdr3_nt: TGTGCCAGCAGCGCAGGGACAGATACGCAGTATTTT
v_call: TRBV23-1; j_call: TRBJ2-7; d_call: -; clone_size: few; cdr3_aa: CASSPGRGTYEQYF; cdr3_nt: TGCGCCAGCAGCCCAGGACGCGGAACCTACGAGCAGTACTTC
v_call: TRBV25-1; j_call: TRBJ1-3; d_call: -; clone_size: many; cdr3_aa: CASSDYDTIYF; cdr3_nt: TGTGCCAGCAGTGATTATGACACCATATATTTT
v_call: TRBV6-1; j_call: TRBJ2-2; d_call: TRBD1; clone_size: -; cdr3_aa: CASKPPPKGAATGELFF; cdr3_nt: TGTGCCAGCAAACCCCCACCCAAGGGGGCGGCCACCGGGGAGCTGTTTTTT
v_call: TRBV7-2; j_call: TRBJ2-7; d_call: -; clone_size: -; cdr3_aa: CASSLVGKQYF; cdr3_nt: TGTGCCAGCAGCTTAGTGGGGAAGCAGTACTTC
v_call: TRBV5-1; j_call: TRBJ1-1; d_call: -; clone_size: many; cdr3_aa: CASSLVAGRVNTEAFF; cdr3_nt: TGCGCCAGCAGCTTGGTCGCAGGAAGAGTGAACACTGAAGCTTTCTTT
v_call: TRBV5-1; j_call: TRBJ2-1; d_call: -; clone_size: many; cdr3_aa: CASSFLIFFNEQFF; cdr3_nt: TGCGCCAGCAGCTTCCTTATCTTCTTCAATGAGCAGTTCTTC
v_call: TRBV5-1; j_call: TRBJ1-1; d_call: TRBD1; clone_size: many; cdr3_aa: CASSFPGGSTEAFF; cdr3_nt: TGCGCCAGCAGCTTTCCAGGGGGAAGCACTGAAGCTTTCTTT
v_call: TRBV10-3; j_call: TRBJ1-1; d_call: -; clone_size: many; cdr3_aa: CAISDWSVTEAFF; cdr3_nt: TGTGCCATCAGTGACTGGTCGGTGACTGAAGCTTTCTTT
v_call: TRBV3-2; j_call: TRBJ1-2; d_call: -; clone_size: many; cdr3_aa: CASCQVMLGAEHSTYGYTF; cdr3_nt: TGTGCCAGCTGCCAAGTCATGTTGGGGGCCGAACACTCAACCTATGGCTACACCTTC
v_call: TRBV10-3; j_call: TRBJ1-5; d_call: TRBD1; clone_size: many; cdr3_aa: CAISEGGQGTQPQHF; cdr3_nt: TGTGCCATCAGTGAGGGTGGACAGGGAACACAGCCCCAGCATTTT
v_call: TRBV9; j_call: TRBJ2-5; d_call: -; clone_size: -; cdr3_aa: CASSDGTWTARETQYF; cdr3_nt: TGTGCCAGCAGCGACGGGACGTGGACCGCTCGAGAGACCCAGTACTTC
v_call: TRBV5-1; j_call: TRBJ1-2; d_call: -; clone_size: many; cdr3_aa: CASSLERRPYGYTF; cdr3_nt: TGCGCCAGCAGCTTGGAAAGGCGACCCTATGGCTACACCTTC
v_call: TRBV5-1; j_call: TRBJ1-1; d_call: TRBD1; clone_size: many; cdr3_aa: CASSWGQVNTEAFF; cdr3_nt: TGCGCCAGCAGCTGGGGACAGGTGAACACTGAAGCTTTCTTT